This paragraph covers one T cell receptor beta chain sequence. Its target is unknown. As for the cDNA, it was generated by 5'RACE with 10-nucleotide random UMIs. TCRdb re-called the 5' RACE reads through MiXCR, storing one row per CDR3 protein. The profile covers 50,000 or so distinct CDR3 sequences, with approximately 10% appearing a single time and about 2% taken by the ten largest. The data derive from a study of neurological immune-mediated disorders. Points from the study as a whole: Patients with HTLV-1-associated myelopathy had the highest level of TCR clonal expansion, whereas patients with multiple sclerosis had the lowest level, falling beneath the level found in healthy controls. No expanded-clone CDR3 amino acid sequence recurred across subjects, suggesting private TCR-beta repertoires.

Germline CDR1 reads SGHRS; CDR2 reads YFSETQ. V dropped 0 bases and J dropped 0; count of bases not matched to a gene: 3. CDR3 size: 17 residues. The receptor comes from a man in his sixties in good health. Sequenced input: PBMCs. The V and J genes are TRBV5-1 and TRBJ2-6, with 7 nucleotides matching TRBD2. The CDR3 bases are TGCGCCAGCAGCTTGGGGACTAGTTACTCTGGGGCCAACGTCCTGACTTTC. Amino acids: CASSLGTSYSGANVLTF.